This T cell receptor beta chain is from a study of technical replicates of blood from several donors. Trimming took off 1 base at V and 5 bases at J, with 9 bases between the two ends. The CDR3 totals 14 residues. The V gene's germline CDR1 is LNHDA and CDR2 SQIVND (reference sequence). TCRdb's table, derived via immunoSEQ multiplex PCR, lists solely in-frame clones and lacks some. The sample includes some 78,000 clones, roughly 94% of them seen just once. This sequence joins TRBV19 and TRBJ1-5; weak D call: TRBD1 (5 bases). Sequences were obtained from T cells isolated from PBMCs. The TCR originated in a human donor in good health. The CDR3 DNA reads TGTGCCAGTAGTATAGCAGGGTCTGATCAGCCCCAGCATTTT. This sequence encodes CASSIAGSDQPQHF.